This T cell receptor beta chain came from a study of T cell responses to AZD1222 COVID-19 vaccine. General study findings and limits: Compared with day 0, the breadth and depth of the Spike-specific TCR repertoire rose significantly after two doses of AZD1222. Donors skewed white British and female; clonal diversity was possibly underestimated. Vaccine-related CD4 TCRs covered spike, predominating at 160-218 and 743-854. Unmutated variant regions are reportedly the target of nearly half of TCRs that are spike-specific.

With regard to this clone: Antigen specificity is unknown.

There are 16 residues in the CDR3. J was trimmed by 2 bases and V by 2 bases; bases with no gene match: 6. Germline lookup yields CDR1 MDHEN and CDR2 SYDVKM. TCRdb's table, derived via immunoSEQ multiplex PCR, lists solely in-frame clones and lacks some. This table holds 150,000 to 200,000 clones, around 93% found once. This TCR derives from an adult in good health. This specimen was peripheral blood, taken on day 0 of AZD1222 vaccination. The V call is TRBV28, the J call TRBJ2-3, with 8 bases that match TRBD1. Here the CDR3 DNA reads TGTGCCAGCAGTTTACCTCGGACAGGGTCCACAGATACGCAGTATTTT. This sequence encodes CASSLPRTGSTDTQYF.